This is a list of T cell receptor beta chains from one sample in a study of blood T cells in healthy people across ages. TCRdb passed the 5' RACE reads through MiXCR, listing each CDR3 protein once. The sample records over 700,000 distinct CDR3 sequences, 53% being singletons. Sequencing was carried out using blood. These receptor sequences come from a man aged 80 or over in good health. The CDR3 runs from the conserved cysteine through the conserved F or W. Each record gives: CDR3 DNA, CDR3 protein, clone size, D gene, V gene, J gene. D genes are given only for firm matches. Some rows have no size entry. The others give once, few or many, or a class for an expanded clone.

TGTGCCACCAACCGGGGCCACTACTACGAGCAGTACTTC	CATNRGHYYEQYF	NA	NA	TRBV6-6	TRBJ2-7
TGTGCCAGCAGCTCTGGGCAGACCTCCTACAATGAGCAGTTCTTC	CASSSGQTSYNEQFF	few	NA	TRBV6-5	TRBJ2-1
TGTGCCAGCAGTTTATGGGCAGGGACTAGCGGGAGCACCGAAATCACAGATACGCAGTATTTT	CASSLWAGTSGSTEITDTQYF	few	TRBD2	TRBV27	TRBJ2-3
TGTGCCAGCAGTCGAGGACAGGACTATGGCTACACCTTC	CASSRGQDYGYTF	NA	TRBD1	TRBV6-6	TRBJ1-2
TGTGCCAGCAGCCAAGTCGGAGGGTCGGGAGATACGCAGTATTTT	CASSQVGGSGDTQYF	few	NA	TRBV14	TRBJ2-3
TGTGCCAGCAGCCTTAGACGAGGACTAGCGGGAGAAGGCTCCTACGAGCAGTACTTC	CASSLRRGLAGEGSYEQYF	NA	TRBD2	TRBV3-1	TRBJ2-7
TGTGCCACCAGTGTTAGGCTAGCGGCCCTCAATGAGCAGTTCTTC	CATSVRLAALNEQFF	few	TRBD2	TRBV24-1	TRBJ2-1
TGTGCCAGCAGTTTATCACGGGGCAACGAGCAGTACTTC	CASSLSRGNEQYF	few	NA	TRBV12-3/TRBV12-4	TRBJ2-7
TGTGCCATCAGGGGGGGAAGTGGAGACGCGTATTTT	CAIRGGSGDAYF	NA	NA	TRBV10-3	TRBJ2-3
TGTGCTAGTGGTTTCTGTACAGGGTACTTC	CASGFCTGYF	NA	NA	TRBV12-5	TRBJ2-5
TGTGCCATCAGTGCTCAACTAGCGGGTAGCTACGAGCAGTACTTC	CAISAQLAGSYEQYF	NA	TRBD2	TRBV10-3	TRBJ2-7
TGTGCCAGCAGCAAAGATTCAGGGCCAACCTACAATGAGCAGTTCTTC	CASSKDSGPTYNEQFF	NA	NA	TRBV21-1	TRBJ2-1
TGCGCCAGCAGCCCCGGACTAGCGATCCTTAAGGAGCAGTACTTC	CASSPGLAILKEQYF	NA	TRBD2	TRBV5-1	TRBJ2-7
TGTGCCAGCAGCCTCCGGACAGGGGGCGAATACGAGCAGTACTTC	CASSLRTGGEYEQYF	NA	TRBD1	TRBV7-2	TRBJ2-7
TGTGCCAGCAGCTCTGGACCCTCGATTTTGTACGGGACAGGGATAGCTAACTATGGCTACACCTTC	CASSSGPSILYGTGIANYGYTF	NA	NA	TRBV21-1	TRBJ1-2
TGTGCCAGCAGCTCGAGCACTCAGCGGGAGCAGTTCTTC	CASSSSTQREQFF	NA	NA	TRBV7-9	TRBJ2-1
TGTGCCAGCAGTCGGACAGGAGGGGACGAGCAGTACTTC	CASSRTGGDEQYF	once	NA	TRBV28	TRBJ2-7
TGTGCCAGCAGCTTAGCGCTGGGTAGCGGGGCAAGGCACAGATACGCGTATTTT	CASSLALGSGARHRYAYF	NA	TRBD2	TRBV7-2	TRBJ2-3
TGCAGTGCTAGGCGAACAGATCAGCCCCAGCATTTT	CSARRTDQPQHF	few	NA	TRBV20-1	TRBJ1-5
TGTGCCAGCAAAAGGGGCTACCTATACGAGCAGTACTTC	CASKRGYLYEQYF	few	NA	TRBV21-1	TRBJ2-7
TGCAGTGCTGGGCCAGGGGGCTTAGGGTATGGCTACACCTTC	CSAGPGGLGYGYTF	NA	TRBD1	TRBV20-1	TRBJ1-2
TGCGCCAGCAGCTTCATAGCGGGAGGGAACGCAGATACGCAGTATTTT	CASSFIAGGNADTQYF	NA	TRBD2	TRBV5-1	TRBJ2-3
TGTGCCACCAGTGACCGAGGGGCGGCTAGCGGCAAAAACATTCAGTACTTC	CATSDRGAASGKNIQYF	NA	TRBD2	TRBV24-1	TRBJ2-4
TGTGCCACCTCCGGGACAGGGGGCTCCGAGCAGTACTTC	CATSGTGGSEQYF	NA	TRBD1	TRBV2	TRBJ2-7
TGTGCCAGCAGTTGGACAGGGGTGTACGAGCAGTACTTC	CASSWTGVYEQYF	NA	TRBD1	TRBV7-9	TRBJ2-7
TGTGCCAGCAGCTTAGCGATGGTAGCGGGAGACCCAGATACGCAGTATTTT	CASSLAMVAGDPDTQYF	few	TRBD2	TRBV7-8	TRBJ2-3
TGCAGTGCTATACTTCCTCCGACTAGGTTGGGCACAGATACGCAGTATTTT	CSAILPPTRLGTDTQYF	NA	NA	TRBV20-1	TRBJ2-3
TGTGCCAGCAGTCGGAATCGGGGGCACAGATACGCGTATTTT	CASSRNRGHRYAYF	NA	NA	TRBV12-3/TRBV12-4	TRBJ2-3
TGCAGTGCCCCGGGCCCTAGCGCCCAGTCCCCTGAGCAGTTCTTC	CSAPGPSAQSPEQFF	NA	NA	TRBV20-1	TRBJ2-1
TGTGCCAGCAGCTTAGCGCTAACAGGGGCCGGCTACACCTTC	CASSLALTGAGYTF	NA	TRBD1	TRBV7-9	TRBJ1-2
TGTGCCAGCAGACGAACAGGGATCTACGAGCAGTACTTC	CASRRTGIYEQYF	few	NA	TRBV12-3/TRBV12-4	TRBJ2-7
TGTGCCAGCAGCTCCGGCGACAGCCTAGGAGATACGCAGTATTTT	CASSSGDSLGDTQYF	few	NA	TRBV27	TRBJ2-3
TGTGCCAGCAGTTTCCAGGCGACAGGTGTCTACGAGCAGTACTTC	CASSFQATGVYEQYF	NA	NA	TRBV27	TRBJ2-7
TGTGCCAGCAGCGTCGCGGGACCTAGGGAGCAGTTCTTC	CASSVAGPREQFF	few	NA	TRBV9	TRBJ2-1
TGTGCCAGCAGTTTAGGACAGTATGGCTACACCTTC	CASSLGQYGYTF	few	NA	TRBV12-3/TRBV12-4	TRBJ1-2
TGTGCCAGCAGTTACCGGGGCAGTGAGCAGTTCTTC	CASSYRGSEQFF	few	NA	TRBV6-6	TRBJ2-1
TGTGCCATCTCACCTCAGACTAGCGGCACAGATACGCAGTATTTT	CAISPQTSGTDTQYF	NA	TRBD2	TRBV2	TRBJ2-3
TGTGCCAGCAGCGAGAGACAGGGAAGAGCTGGGGCCAACGTCCTGACTTTC	CASSERQGRAGANVLTF	NA	TRBD1	TRBV7-9	TRBJ2-6
TGCGCCAGCAGCCAGTACGAGGTTTTAACTGAAGCTTTCTTT	CASSQYEVLTEAFF	NA	NA	TRBV4-1	TRBJ1-1
TGCAGTGCTAGGGACACCCCAGATACGCAGTATTTT	CSARDTPDTQYF	NA	NA	TRBV20-1	TRBJ2-3
TGCAGTGCTAGCAGGACAGGGGGAGATGAGACCCAGTACTTC	CSASRTGGDETQYF	NA	TRBD1	TRBV20-1	TRBJ2-5
TGTGCCAGCAGTGATGACGGGAGACACTACGAGCAGTACTTC	CASSDDGRHYEQYF	NA	NA	TRBV6-1	TRBJ2-7
TGTGCCAGCAGCCCTCGGGGGACTAGCGGGGTCCGGGAGCAGTACTTC	CASSPRGTSGVREQYF	NA	TRBD2	TRBV9	TRBJ2-4
TGTGCCAGCAGTTCCCCCGGGACAGGTCACTACAATGAGCAGTTCTTC	CASSSPGTGHYNEQFF	few	TRBD1	TRBV6-2/TRBV6-3	TRBJ2-1
TGTGCCAGCAGCCTCGGACAGGGAAACTATAATTCACCCCTCCACTTT	CASSLGQGNYNSPLHF	NA	TRBD1	TRBV3-1	TRBJ1-6
TGTGCCACCGGGAGGACTAGCAGTTACGAGCAGTACTTC	CATGRTSSYEQYF	many	TRBD2	TRBV3-1	TRBJ2-7
TGTGCCAGCAGCTTAAGTCTCGACGGTGATTATAGCAATCAGCCCCAGCATTTT	CASSLSLDGDYSNQPQHF	NA	NA	TRBV11-2	TRBJ1-5
TGTGCCACCAGAGTACAGGGGGTCTTCACTGAAGCTTTCTTT	CATRVQGVFTEAFF	NA	TRBD1	TRBV24-1	TRBJ1-1
TGTGCCAGCAGCCTCTCTTCGTTAGCGGGAGTTGAGCAGTACTTC	CASSLSSLAGVEQYF	NA	TRBD2	TRBV3-1	TRBJ2-7
TGCAGCGTTGAACGGGGGGCGCTTGGCTACACCTTC	CSVERGALGYTF	NA	NA	TRBV29-1	TRBJ1-2
TGCAGCGTGGGTCAGGAGTCCCTGAGCTATGGCTACACCTTC	CSVGQESLSYGYTF	NA	NA	TRBV29-1	TRBJ1-2
TGCGCCAGCAGCTTCCCAGGGGGCACTGAAGCTTTCTTT	CASSFPGGTEAFF	few	TRBD1	TRBV5-1	TRBJ1-1